This TCR beta chain was recovered during a study of immune reconstitution after stem cell transplant in scleroderma (dated by TCRdb to about 2017). From its cysteine to its phenylalanine, the CDR3 spans 13 amino acids. Of the read, only the CDR3 DNA is kept; its 39 bases are in frame from base 1. At the junction V is shortened by 2 bases and J by 4 bases, with 11 bases in between. The CDR1 and CDR2 encoded by the germline V gene (reference sequence) are DFQATT and SNEGSKA. Receptors were amplified or captured by RT-PCR. Sequencing took place on an Illumina MiSeq. TCRdb redid the processing of the public reads, applying fastp at Q25 and MiXCR, and retained in-frame beta chains. Each CDR3 protein gets just one entry, which takes the most common genes and DNA from the rows behind it. The sample contains about 1,600 distinct CDR3 sequences, roughly 9% of them found a single time. The ten largest clonotypes hold 13% to 15% of the sample.

This clonotype is classified as large (0.1 to 1%). No cognate antigen has been identified for it. No clone much larger than this one lies a single base away; base qualities are absent. The chain is made from TRBV20-1 and TRBJ1-2; the D gene remains uncertain. Specimen collection occurred before or after autologous hematopoietic stem cell transplantation (not recorded which). The clonotype originates from a female donor with systemic sclerosis. The nucleotide sequence is TGCAGTGCTAGACTTGTAGGGCCCTATGGCTACACCTTC. It codes for CSARLVGPYGYTF.